Listed here is a single TCR beta chain. Antigen: not known. These data come from a study of identifying expanded T cells in peripheral blood. Study-wide points: Over two and four weeks, about 15 and 19 clones changed, versus around 1.1 between replicates. Clone count variance between approximately two-week samples rose with total template count.

Germline V gene data show CDR1 as MNHNS and CDR2 as SASEGT. The junction had 2 bases not matched to a gene; V was cut back by 4 bases and J by 2 bases. The CDR3 extends over 14 amino acids. Generated by immunoSEQ multiplex PCR, the TCRdb table keeps only in-frame clones and is missing some. The sample holds about 100,000 clones, 88% seen once. Collection occurred without any documented infections or immune events in donors. The clonotype originates from a person aged 18-70 years in good health. Material for sequencing was blood. The genes are TRBV6-1 and TRBJ2-5; 9 positions match TRBD1. This CDR3 reads CASSVGQGQETQYF. The DNA of the CDR3 is TGTGCCAGCAGTGTAGGACAGGGGCAAGAGACCCAGTACTTC.